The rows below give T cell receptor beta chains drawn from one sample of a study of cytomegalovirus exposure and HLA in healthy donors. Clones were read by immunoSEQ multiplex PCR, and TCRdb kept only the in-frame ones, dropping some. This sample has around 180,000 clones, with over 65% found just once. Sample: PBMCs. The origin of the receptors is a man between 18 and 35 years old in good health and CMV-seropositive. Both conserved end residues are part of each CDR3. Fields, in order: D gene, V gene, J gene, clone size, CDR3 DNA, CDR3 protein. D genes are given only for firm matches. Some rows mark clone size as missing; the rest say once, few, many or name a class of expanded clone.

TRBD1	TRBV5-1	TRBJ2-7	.	TGCGCCAGCAGCCCGGGACAGGGGAGCTACGAGCAGTACTTC	CASSPGQGSYEQYF
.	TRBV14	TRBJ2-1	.	TGTGCCAGCAGCCATAGCGGCCTCTACAATGAGCAGTTCTTC	CASSHSGLYNEQFF
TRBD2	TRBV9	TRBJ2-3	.	TGTGCCAGCAGCGTCTTTGCGGGAGGGTCGACAGATACGCAGTATTTT	CASSVFAGGSTDTQYF
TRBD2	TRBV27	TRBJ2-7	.	TGTGCCAGCATACCGGGACTAGCATCTGAGCAGTACTTC	CASIPGLASEQYF
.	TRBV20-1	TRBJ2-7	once	TGCAGTGCAGGGACTGGCGAGCAGTACTTC	CSAGTGEQYF
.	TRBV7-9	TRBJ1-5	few	TGTGCCAGCAGCTCTGGGGGGGGTCAGCCCCAGCATTTT	CASSSGGGQPQHF
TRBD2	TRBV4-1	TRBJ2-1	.	TGCGCCAGCAGCCAAGATCGTGGTGGGAGGGCCCTCCGTAATGAGCAGTTCTTC	CASSQDRGGRALRNEQFF
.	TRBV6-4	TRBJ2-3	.	TGTGCCAGCAGTGCAGGGGCAACGGATACGCAGTATTTT	CASSAGATDTQYF
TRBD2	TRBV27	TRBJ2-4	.	TGTGCCAGCAGTGCTAGGCCCCCTAGCGGGAGAAACATTCAGTACTTC	CASSARPPSGRNIQYF
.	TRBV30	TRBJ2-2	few	TGTGCCTGGAGCTACGCGGATACCGGGGAGCTGTTTTTT	CAWSYADTGELFF
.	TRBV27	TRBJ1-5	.	TGTGCCAGCAGGACGATCTACGAGGGCAATCAGCCCCAGCATTTT	CASRTIYEGNQPQHF
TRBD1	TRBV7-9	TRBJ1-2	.	TGTGCCAGCAGCTTATCTGGACAGGGTAACTATGGCTACACCTTC	CASSLSGQGNYGYTF
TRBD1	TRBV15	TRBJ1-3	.	TGTGCCACCAGCGGGGTAATGACAGGGCGCGCTGGAAACACCATATATTTT	CATSGVMTGRAGNTIYF
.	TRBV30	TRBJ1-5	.	TGTGCCTGGAGTCCTTTGACGGGTCAGCCCCAGCATTTT	CAWSPLTGQPQHF
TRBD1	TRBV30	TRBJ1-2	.	TGTGCCTGGAGTGTACTGAGGGGGCCCTATGGCTACACCTTC	CAWSVLRGPYGYTF
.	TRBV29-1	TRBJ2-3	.	TGCAGCGTTGAAGTAGACCCCGGGAATACGCAGTATTTT	CSVEVDPGNTQYF
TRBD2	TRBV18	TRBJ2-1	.	TGTGCCAGCTCACCCCCGGGACTAGCCCGTCTTTGGCAGTTCTTC	CASSPPGLARLWQFF
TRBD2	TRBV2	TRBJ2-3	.	TGTGCCAGCGAGCGGGAGAGCACAGATACGCAGTATTTT	CASERESTDTQYF
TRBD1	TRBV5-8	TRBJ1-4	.	TGTGCCAGCAGCTCTTACAGGGGGCAAGACGCGACTAATGAAAAACTGTTTTTT	CASSSYRGQDATNEKLFF
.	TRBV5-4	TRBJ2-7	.	TGTGCCAGCAGCTTGGACAGGAGCTCCTACGAGCAGTACTTC	CASSLDRSSYEQYF
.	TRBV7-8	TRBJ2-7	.	TGTGCCAGCAGCTTATCGTTGCTCGGGATCCCCTACGAGCAGTACTTC	CASSLSLLGIPYEQYF
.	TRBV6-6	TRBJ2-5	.	TGTGCCAGCAACCCGACAGCCCAAGAGACCCAGTACTTC	CASNPTAQETQYF
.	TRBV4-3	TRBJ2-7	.	TGCGCCAGCAGCCAAGGGAGTGGCAGGGTAAGCGAGCAGTACTTC	CASSQGSGRVSEQYF
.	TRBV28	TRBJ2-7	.	TGTGCCAGCAGTTCCCAAACCTACGAGCAGTACTTC	CASSSQTYEQYF
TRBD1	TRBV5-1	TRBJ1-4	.	TGCGCCAGCAGCCTCGGGGACAGGGTGGTTGGAGAAAAACTGTTTTTT	CASSLGDRVVGEKLFF